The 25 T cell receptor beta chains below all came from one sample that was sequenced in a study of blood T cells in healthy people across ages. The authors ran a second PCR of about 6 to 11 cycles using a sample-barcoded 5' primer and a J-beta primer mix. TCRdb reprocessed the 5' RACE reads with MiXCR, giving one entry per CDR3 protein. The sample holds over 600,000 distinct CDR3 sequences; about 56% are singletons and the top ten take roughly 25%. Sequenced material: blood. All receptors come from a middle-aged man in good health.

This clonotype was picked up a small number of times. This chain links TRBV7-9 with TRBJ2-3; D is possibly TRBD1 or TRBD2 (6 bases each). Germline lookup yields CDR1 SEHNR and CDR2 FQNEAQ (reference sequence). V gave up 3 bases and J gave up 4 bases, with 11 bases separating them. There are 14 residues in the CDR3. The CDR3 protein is CASSFAGGADTQYF. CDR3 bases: TGTGCCAGCAGCTTTGCCGGGGGCGCAGATACGCAGTATTTT.

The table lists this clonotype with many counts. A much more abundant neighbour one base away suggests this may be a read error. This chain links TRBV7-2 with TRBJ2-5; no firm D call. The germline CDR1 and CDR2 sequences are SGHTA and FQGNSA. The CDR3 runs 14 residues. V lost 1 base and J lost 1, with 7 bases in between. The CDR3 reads CASSLGVSQETQYF. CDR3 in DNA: TGTGCCAGCAGCTTAGGAGTAAGCCAAGAGACCCAGTACTTC.

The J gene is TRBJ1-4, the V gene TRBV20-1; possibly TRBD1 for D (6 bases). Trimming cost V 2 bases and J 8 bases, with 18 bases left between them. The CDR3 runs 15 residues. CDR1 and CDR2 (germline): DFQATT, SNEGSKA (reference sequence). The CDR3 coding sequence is TGCAGTGCTAGACCCCTAACAGGGCTGGGGGAAAAACTGTTTTTT. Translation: CSARPLTGLGEKLFF.

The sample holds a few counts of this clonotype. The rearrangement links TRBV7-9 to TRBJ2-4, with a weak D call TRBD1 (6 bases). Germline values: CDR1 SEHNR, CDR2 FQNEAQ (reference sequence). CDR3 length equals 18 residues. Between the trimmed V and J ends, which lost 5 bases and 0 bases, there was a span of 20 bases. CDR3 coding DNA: TGTGCCAGCAGCGAGGGGGTCGGGCGACGGATAGCCAAAAACATTCAGTACTTC. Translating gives CASSEGVGRRIAKNIQYF. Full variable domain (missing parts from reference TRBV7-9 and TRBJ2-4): DTGVSQNPRHKITKRGQNVTFRCDPISEHNRLYWYRQTLGQGPEFLTYFQNEAQLEKSRLLSDRFSAERPKGSFSTLEIQRTEQGDSAMYLCASSEGVGRRIAKNIQYFGAGTRLSVL.

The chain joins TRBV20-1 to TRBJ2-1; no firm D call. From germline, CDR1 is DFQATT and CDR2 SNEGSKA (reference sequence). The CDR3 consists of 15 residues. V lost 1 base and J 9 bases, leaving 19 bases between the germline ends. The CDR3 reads CSARVSGSDLPEQFF. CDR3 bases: TGCAGTGCTAGAGTTTCGGGCAGTGACCTTCCTGAGCAGTTCTTC.

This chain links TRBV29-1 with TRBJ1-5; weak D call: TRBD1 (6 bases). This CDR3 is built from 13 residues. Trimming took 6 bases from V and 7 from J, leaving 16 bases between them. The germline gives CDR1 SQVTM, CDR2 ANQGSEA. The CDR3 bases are TGCAGCGTCGGCCAGGGGATCGGGCAGCCCCAGCATTTT. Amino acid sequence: CSVGQGIGQPQHF.

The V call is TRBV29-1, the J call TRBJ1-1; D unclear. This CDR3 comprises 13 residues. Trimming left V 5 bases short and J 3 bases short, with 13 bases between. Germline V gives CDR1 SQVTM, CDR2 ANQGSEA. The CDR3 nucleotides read TGCAGCGTTTCGGCGGGCCCATACACTGAAGCTTTCTTT. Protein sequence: CSVSAGPYTEAFF.

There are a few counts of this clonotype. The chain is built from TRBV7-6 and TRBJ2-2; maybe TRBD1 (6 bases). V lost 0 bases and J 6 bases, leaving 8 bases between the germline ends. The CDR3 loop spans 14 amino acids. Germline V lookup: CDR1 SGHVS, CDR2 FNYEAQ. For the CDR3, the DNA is TGTGCCAGCAGCTTAGCGTCAGGGGCCGGGGAGCTGTTTTTT. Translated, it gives CASSLASGAGELFF.

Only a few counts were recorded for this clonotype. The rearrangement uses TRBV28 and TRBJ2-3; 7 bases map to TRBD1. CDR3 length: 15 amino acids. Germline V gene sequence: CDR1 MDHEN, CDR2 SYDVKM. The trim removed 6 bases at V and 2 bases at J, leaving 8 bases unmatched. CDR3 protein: CASSVTGSHTDTQYF. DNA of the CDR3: TGTGCCAGCAGCGTGACAGGGTCCCACACAGATACGCAGTATTTT.

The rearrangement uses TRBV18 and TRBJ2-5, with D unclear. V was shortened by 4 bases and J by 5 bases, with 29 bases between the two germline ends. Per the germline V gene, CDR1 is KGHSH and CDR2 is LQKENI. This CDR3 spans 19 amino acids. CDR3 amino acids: CASSRRWGAERSLGETQYF. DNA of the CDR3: TGTGCCAGCTCACGTAGATGGGGTGCTGAGAGGTCGCTCGGGGAGACCCAGTACTTC.

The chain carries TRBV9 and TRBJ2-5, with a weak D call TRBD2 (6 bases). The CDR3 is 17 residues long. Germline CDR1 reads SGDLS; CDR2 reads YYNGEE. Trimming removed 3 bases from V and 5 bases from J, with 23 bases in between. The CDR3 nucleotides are TGTGCCAGCAGCGAGGGACTCACGGTGGGGTATCGGGAGACCCAGTACTTC. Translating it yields CASSEGLTVGYRETQYF.

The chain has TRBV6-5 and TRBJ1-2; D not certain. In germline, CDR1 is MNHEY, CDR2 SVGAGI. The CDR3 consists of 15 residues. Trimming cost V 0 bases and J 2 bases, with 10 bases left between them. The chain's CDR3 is CASSYSKEGNYGYTF. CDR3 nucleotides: TGTGCCAGCAGTTACTCAAAGGAGGGAAACTATGGCTACACCTTC.

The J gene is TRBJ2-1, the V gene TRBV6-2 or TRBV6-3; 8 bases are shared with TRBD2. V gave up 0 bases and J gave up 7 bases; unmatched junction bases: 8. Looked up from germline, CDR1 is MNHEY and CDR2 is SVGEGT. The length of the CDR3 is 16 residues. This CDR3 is CASSYSASGLANEQFF. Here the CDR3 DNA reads TGTGCCAGCAGTTACTCGGCTAGCGGGCTTGCTAATGAGCAGTTCTTC.

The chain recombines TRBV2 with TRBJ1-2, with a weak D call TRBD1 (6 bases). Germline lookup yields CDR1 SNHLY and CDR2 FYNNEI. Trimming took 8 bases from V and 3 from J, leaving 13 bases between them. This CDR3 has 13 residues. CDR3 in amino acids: CASLDRPDYGYTF. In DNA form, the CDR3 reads TGTGCCAGCCTCGACAGGCCAGACTATGGCTACACCTTC.

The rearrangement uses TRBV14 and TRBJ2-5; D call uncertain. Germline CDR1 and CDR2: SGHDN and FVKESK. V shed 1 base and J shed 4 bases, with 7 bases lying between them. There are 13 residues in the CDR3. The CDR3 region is CASSQVPRETQYF. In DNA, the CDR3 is TGTGCCAGCAGCCAAGTCCCGAGAGAGACCCAGTACTTC.

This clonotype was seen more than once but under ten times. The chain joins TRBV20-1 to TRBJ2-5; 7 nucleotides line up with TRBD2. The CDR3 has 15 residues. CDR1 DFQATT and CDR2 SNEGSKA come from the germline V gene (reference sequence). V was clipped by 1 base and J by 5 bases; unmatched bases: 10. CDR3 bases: TGCAGTGCTAGAGGCTTCGGGACTACTTCGGAGACCCAGTACTTC. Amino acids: CSARGFGTTSETQYF.

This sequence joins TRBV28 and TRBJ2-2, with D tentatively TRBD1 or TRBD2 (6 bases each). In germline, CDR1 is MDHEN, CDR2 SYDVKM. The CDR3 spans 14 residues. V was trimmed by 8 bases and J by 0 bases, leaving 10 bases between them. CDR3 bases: TGTGCCAGCGAGGGGGGAACGAACACCGGGGAGCTGTTTTTT. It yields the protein CASEGGTNTGELFF.

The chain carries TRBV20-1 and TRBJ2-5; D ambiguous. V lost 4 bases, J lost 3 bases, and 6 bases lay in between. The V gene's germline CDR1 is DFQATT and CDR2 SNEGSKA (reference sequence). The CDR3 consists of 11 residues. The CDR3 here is CSAIGKETQYF. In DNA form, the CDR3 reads TGCAGTGCTATAGGGAAAGAGACCCAGTACTTC.

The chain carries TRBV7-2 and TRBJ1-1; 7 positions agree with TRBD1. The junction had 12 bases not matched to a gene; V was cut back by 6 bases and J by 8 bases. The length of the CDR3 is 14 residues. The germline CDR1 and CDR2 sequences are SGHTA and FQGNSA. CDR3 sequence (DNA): TGTGCCAGCAGTCAAGGGACAGCGACCGCCGAAGCTTTCTTT. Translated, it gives CASSQGTATAEAFF.

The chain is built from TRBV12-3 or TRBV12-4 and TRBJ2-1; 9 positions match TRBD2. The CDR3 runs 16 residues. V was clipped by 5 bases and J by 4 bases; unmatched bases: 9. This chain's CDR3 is CASSRSAGGPYNEQFF. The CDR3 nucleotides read TGTGCCAGCAGTCGTAGCGCGGGAGGGCCATACAATGAGCAGTTCTTC.

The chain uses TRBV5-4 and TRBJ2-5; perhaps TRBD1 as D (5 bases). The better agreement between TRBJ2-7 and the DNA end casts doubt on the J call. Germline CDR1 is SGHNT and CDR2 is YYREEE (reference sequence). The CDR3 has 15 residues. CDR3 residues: CASSLRTPRVNEQYF. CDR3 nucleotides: TGTGCCAGCAGCTTAAGGACCCCCAGGGTGAACGAGCAGTACTTC.

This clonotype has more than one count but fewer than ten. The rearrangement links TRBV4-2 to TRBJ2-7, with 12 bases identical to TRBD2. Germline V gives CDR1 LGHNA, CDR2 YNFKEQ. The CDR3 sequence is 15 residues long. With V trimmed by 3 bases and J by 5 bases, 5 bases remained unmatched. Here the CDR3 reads CASSQSSSGRDEQYF. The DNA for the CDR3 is TGTGCCAGCAGCCAGTCCTCTAGCGGGAGGGACGAGCAGTACTTC.

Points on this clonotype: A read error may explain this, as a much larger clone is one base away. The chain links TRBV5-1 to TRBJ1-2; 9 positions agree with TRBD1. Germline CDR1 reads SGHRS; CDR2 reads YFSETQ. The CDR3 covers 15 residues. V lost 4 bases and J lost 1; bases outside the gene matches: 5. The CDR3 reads CASSGGTGSNYGYTF. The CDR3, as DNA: TGCGCCAGCAGCGGCGGGACAGGGAGTAACTATGGCTACACCTTC.

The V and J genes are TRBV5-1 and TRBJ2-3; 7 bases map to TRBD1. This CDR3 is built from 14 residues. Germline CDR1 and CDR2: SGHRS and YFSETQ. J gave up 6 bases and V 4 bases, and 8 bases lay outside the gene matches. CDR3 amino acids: CASSRETGLDTQYF. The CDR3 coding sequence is TGCGCCAGCAGCAGAGAGACAGGGCTTGATACGCAGTATTTT.

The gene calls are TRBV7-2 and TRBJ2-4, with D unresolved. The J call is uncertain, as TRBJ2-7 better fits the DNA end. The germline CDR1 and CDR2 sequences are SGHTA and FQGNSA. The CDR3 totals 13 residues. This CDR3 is CASSVIGMYEQYF. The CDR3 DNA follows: TGTGCCAGCAGCGTGATTGGCATGTACGAGCAGTACTTC.